This passage covers 32 T cell receptor beta chains from one sample sequenced in a study of T cells in tuberculosis. Here immunoSEQ multiplex PCR was the method, and the copy in TCRdb shows in-frame clones only, minus some. The data contain some 47,000 clones, nearly 95% of them singletons. The sample comprised PBMCs. Every receptor here comes from a donor aged 5-35 years with latent tuberculosis or without tuberculosis infection.

The chain carries TRBV7-6 and TRBJ2-5, with 14 bases lining up with TRBD2. With V trimmed by 1 base and J by 2 bases, 12 bases remained unmatched. This CDR3 has 20 residues. Germline V lookup: CDR1 SGHVS, CDR2 FNYEAQ. CDR3 DNA: TGTGCCAGCAGCTTAGAAAGTCCGGGACTAGCGGGAGTGGGGCAAGAGACCCAGTACTTC. Its protein product is CASSLESPGLAGVGQETQYF.

The chain links TRBV19 to TRBJ2-6; TRBD1 matches at 7 bases. There are 18 residues in the CDR3. Germline CDR1 reads LNHDA; CDR2 reads SQIVND (reference sequence). With 6 bases clipped from V and 3 bases from J, the junction kept 14 bases outside the gene matches. The CDR3 sequence: CASRKGGKVLVGANVLTF. The CDR3, as DNA: TGTGCCAGTAGGAAAGGGGGCAAGGTCCTTGTTGGGGCCAACGTCCTGACTTTC.

The chain carries TRBV18 and TRBJ1-6; 7 nucleotides agree with TRBD1. J was trimmed by 0 bases and V by 1 base; bases with no gene match: 9. Germline V lookup: CDR1 KGHSH, CDR2 LQKENI. This CDR3 has 19 amino acids. The chain's CDR3 is CASSPRNTGAGSYNSPLHF. CDR3 sequence (DNA): TGTGCCAGCTCACCACGAAACACAGGGGCGGGCTCCTATAATTCACCCCTCCACTTT.

The CDR3 is CASTHYSSTDTQYF. The CDR3 DNA reads TGCGCCAGCACCCACTATTCTAGCACAGATACGCAGTATTTT. The rearrangement links TRBV10-2 to TRBJ2-3; D uncertain. Between the trimmed V and J ends, which lost 7 bases and 0 bases, there was a span of 11 bases. From germline, CDR1 is WSHSY and CDR2 SAAADI. CDR3 length: 14 residues.

This clone was seen a single time. This sequence joins TRBV11-3 and TRBJ2-3; possibly TRBD2 for D (6 bases). The V gene's germline CDR1 is SGHNT and CDR2 YENEEA. V lost 2 bases and J 3 bases, leaving 18 bases between the germline ends. This CDR3 spans 17 amino acids. CDR3 DNA sequence: TGTGCCAGCAGCTTAACCCCTTCTACGGGAGAAACAGATACGCAGTATTTT. Translation gives CASSLTPSTGETDTQYF.

A note on this clone: The junction does not match germline at one end; this may be a read error. V gene TRBV5-1 combines with J gene TRBJ2-3; D perhaps matches TRBD2 (6 bases). The CDR3 has 16 amino acids. Germline CDR1 and CDR2: SGHRS and YFSETQ. The CDR3 bases are TGCGCCAGCAGTTTGGAGGGCGGGGTATGGACAGATACGCAGTATTTT. Its translation: CASSLEGGVWTDTQYF.

The chain carries TRBV5-6 and TRBJ2-4, with a tentative D call TRBD2 (6 bases). This CDR3 spans 15 amino acids. The germline V and J ends were trimmed by 3 bases and 5 bases, with 15 bases remaining between them. Looked up from germline, CDR1 is SGHDT and CDR2 is YYEEEE. This chain's CDR3 is CASSSLASEENIQYF. Written as DNA, the CDR3 is TGTGCCAGCAGCTCCCTAGCTAGCGAGGAAAACATTCAGTACTTC.

This chain joins TRBV11-3 and TRBJ2-1, with 13 positions matching TRBD2. V lost 4 bases to trimming and J lost 5 bases; unmatched junction nucleotides: 8. The CDR3 is made up of 17 amino acids. Germline V gives CDR1 SGHNT, CDR2 YENEEA. The CDR3 coding sequence is TGTGCCAGCAGCTCTAGAGGGACTAGCGGGAACCACAATGAGCAGTTCTTC. Translation gives CASSSRGTSGNHNEQFF.

This chain links TRBV18 with TRBJ2-7, with D possibly TRBD1 on 5 matching bases. Trimming left V 5 bases short and J 1 base short, with 9 bases between. Germline V gene data show CDR1 as KGHSH and CDR2 as LQKENI. This CDR3 is built from 13 residues. CDR3 amino acids: CASSGAMSYEQYF. The CDR3 nucleotides read TGTGCCAGCTCAGGGGCGATGTCCTACGAGCAGTACTTC.

The chain has TRBV29-1 and TRBJ2-5, with 8 bases identical to TRBD1. The germline gives CDR1 SQVTM, CDR2 ANQGSEA. Losses at the gene ends were 4 bases for V and 4 bases for J; bases not matched to a gene: 8. This CDR3 has 14 amino acids. CDR3 DNA sequence: TGCAGCGTTGCGGCAGGGGGCATTGTAGAGACCCAGTACTTC. Amino acids: CSVAAGGIVETQYF.

V and J are TRBV7-3 and TRBJ2-6, with D possibly matching TRBD1 (6 bases). This CDR3 contains 15 residues. Germline V CDR1 and CDR2: SGHTA, FQGTGA. Trimming stripped 5 bases from V and 2 bases from J, with 10 bases between. For the CDR3, the DNA is TGTGCCAGCAGCCCCTGGGGGCCTGGGGCCAACGTCCTGACTTTC. It yields the protein CASSPWGPGANVLTF.

The gene calls are TRBV15 and TRBJ1-5; TRBD1 is a possible D gene (5 bases). Trimming removed 5 bases at V and 4 bases at J, with 18 bases between. Germline CDR1 and CDR2: LNHNV and YYDKDF (reference sequence). This CDR3 has 16 residues. In DNA, the CDR3 is TGTGCCACCAGCCCGCAGAAGGGGCAAAGGAATCAGCCCCAGCATTTT. The encoded protein is CATSPQKGQRNQPQHF.

The chain recombines TRBV29-1 with TRBJ2-3; TRBD2 aligns across 7 bases. The germline V gene encodes CDR1 SQVTM and CDR2 ANQGSEA. The CDR3 covers 13 residues. J lost 6 bases, V lost 4 bases, and 7 bases had no gene match. This CDR3 reads CSVGTSVADTQYF. The DNA for the CDR3 is TGCAGCGTTGGCACTAGCGTGGCCGATACGCAGTATTTT.

The V call is TRBV6-1, the J call TRBJ1-5; unclear D gene. The germline V gene has CDR1 MNHNS and CDR2 SASEGT. The germline V and J ends were trimmed by 4 bases and 4 bases, with 11 bases remaining between them. The CDR3 covers 14 residues. The CDR3 loop reads CASSGRLENQPQHF. The CDR3 coding sequence is TGTGCCAGCAGTGGCCGACTGGAAAATCAGCCCCAGCATTTT.

This sequence joins TRBV11-2 and TRBJ1-1, with D uncertain. CDR3 length: 13 residues. V was pared by 6 bases and J by 4 bases, with 12 bases between. The germline CDR1 and CDR2 sequences are SGHAT and FQNNGV. CDR3 in amino acids: CASRNQVGTEAFF. CDR3 DNA: TGTGCCAGCAGGAATCAAGTCGGCACTGAAGCTTTCTTT.

Worth noting for this clone: At the DNA level, this CDR3 is encoded by other sequences in the same sample as well. This sequence joins TRBV6-6 and TRBJ1-5, with TRBD1 identical over 8 bases. J gave up 2 bases and V 2 bases, and 5 bases lay outside the gene matches. Germline V lookup: CDR1 MNHNY, CDR2 SVGAGI (reference sequence). This CDR3 comprises 16 residues. The CDR3 bases are TGTGCCAGCAGTTACGGACAGGGCGGGGGCAATCAGCCCCAGCATTTT. Translating it yields CASSYGQGGGNQPQHF.

The chain carries TRBV18 and TRBJ2-1; 10 bases agree with TRBD2. The CDR3 has 17 amino acids. From germline, CDR1 is KGHSH and CDR2 LQKENI. J was trimmed by 0 bases and V by 6 bases; bases with no gene match: 8. This CDR3 reads CASSQSSGGRSYNEQFF. CDR3 nucleotide sequence: TGTGCCAGCTCCCAATCTAGCGGGGGCCGCTCCTACAATGAGCAGTTCTTC.

The V call is TRBV18, the J call TRBJ2-7; TRBD1 agrees at 7 bases. CDR1 KGHSH and CDR2 LQKENI come from the germline V gene. The CDR3 has 13 residues. V shed 3 bases, J shed 3 bases, and the junction held 2 bases outside the gene matches. The CDR3 DNA follows: TGTGCCAGCTCACCGGGACAGATCTACGAGCAGTACTTC. Its translation: CASSPGQIYEQYF.

The rearrangement uses TRBV6-6 and TRBJ1-1; D is perhaps TRBD1 (6 bases). Trimming shortened V by 4 bases and J by 7 bases, and 13 bases separated the two germline ends. Germline assignment: CDR1 MNHNY and CDR2 SVGAGI (reference sequence). This CDR3 has 13 residues. The CDR3 DNA follows: TGTGCCAGCAGTTTTTCACAGGGTAGTGAAGCTTTCTTT. Protein sequence: CASSFSQGSEAFF.

This clone has only one observation. The rearrangement joins TRBV21-1 to TRBJ2-6; the table gives TRBD1 as D, unverified against the DNA. TRBV21-1 is noted as a pseudogene. This CDR3 is built from 19 residues. The CDR3 loop reads CASSKVAWDSYSGANVLTF. Written as DNA, the CDR3 is TGTGCCAGCAGCAAAGTGGCCTGGGACAGCTACTCTGGGGCCAACGTCCTGACTTTC.

The chain couples TRBV6-5 to TRBJ2-7; the match to TRBD1 covers 7 bases. The CDR3 spans 15 residues. Germline V CDR1 and CDR2: MNHEY, SVGAGI. V shed 4 bases, J shed 5 bases, and the junction held 11 bases outside the gene matches. The CDR3, as DNA: TGTGCCAGCAGTTCCCCATCCGACAGGGCCAACGAGCAGTACTTC. It specifies CASSSPSDRANEQYF.

The chain recombines TRBV5-1 with TRBJ2-1, with TRBD1 matching 8 bases. The V gene end was trimmed by 5 bases and the J gene end by 3 bases; junction bases not matched to a gene: 7. CDR1 and CDR2 from the germline V gene are SGHRS and YFSETQ. The CDR3 extends over 15 amino acids. CDR3 sequence reads: CASRSGTGYYNEQFF. The CDR3 nucleotides are TGCGCCAGCAGAAGTGGGACAGGCTACTACAATGAGCAGTTCTTC.

The chain links TRBV19 to TRBJ1-5, with 9 bases fitting TRBD1. The CDR3 has 15 residues. Germline-derived CDR1 and CDR2 are LNHDA and SQIVND (reference sequence). Trimming cost V 2 bases and J 6 bases; bases outside gene matches: 5. The CDR3 protein is CASSIPGQGFQPQHF. The DNA of the CDR3 is TGTGCCAGTAGTATACCGGGACAGGGCTTTCAGCCCCAGCATTTT.

The chain carries TRBV29-1 and TRBJ1-2; TRBD1 matches 8 bases. V trimming: 5 bases; J trimming: 8 bases; junction bases outside the gene matches: 7. The CDR3 covers 12 residues. Germline V lookup: CDR1 SQVTM, CDR2 ANQGSEA. The CDR3 coding sequence is TGCAGCGTTATTCGGACAGGGTGGGGCTACACCTTC. This codes for CSVIRTGWGYTF.

This clone came up once. The rearrangement links TRBV2 to TRBJ2-3; D might be TRBD2 (5 bases). V lost 11 bases to trimming and J lost 3 bases, with 15 bases between them. This CDR3 region has 13 residues. Germline V lookup: CDR1 SNHLY, CDR2 FYNNEI. The CDR3 nucleotides are TGTGCCGGCTCACTAGGTTCTACAGATACGCAGTATTTT. Its translation is CAGSLGSTDTQYF.

The rearrangement links TRBV5-5 to TRBJ1-1; D gene ambiguous. The CDR3 is 14 amino acids. V was pared by 0 bases and J by 0 bases, with 6 bases between. Germline V gene data show CDR1 as SGHKS and CDR2 as YYEKEE (reference sequence). The CDR3 sequence is CASSLGRLNTEAFF. For the CDR3, the DNA is TGTGCCAGCAGCTTGGGGCGGTTGAACACTGAAGCTTTCTTT.

The CDR3 region has the DNA TGTGCCAGCAGCCCCTCGGGCGGGGGCGAGACCCAGTACTTC. This sequence encodes CASSPSGGGETQYF. This sequence joins TRBV5-4 and TRBJ2-5, with a weak D call TRBD2 (7 bases). Trimming took 4 bases from V and 5 from J, leaving 15 bases between them. This CDR3 is built from 14 residues. CDR1 is SGHNT and CDR2 is YYREEE in the germline V gene (reference sequence).

This clone was seen just once. The V gene is TRBV18, the J gene TRBJ2-1, with 8 bases aligning to TRBD2. The germline gives CDR1 KGHSH, CDR2 LQKENI. V lost 6 bases, J lost 5 bases, and 3 bases stayed unmatched. The CDR3 runs 13 residues. This CDR3 reads CASSPTSDNEQFF. The CDR3 region has the DNA TGTGCCAGCTCCCCGACTAGCGACAATGAGCAGTTCTTC.

V is TRBV7-8 and J is TRBJ2-3; tentative D call: TRBD2 (5 bases). Trimming pared 1 base from V and 3 bases from J, leaving 20 bases between. There are 18 residues in the CDR3. CDR1 and CDR2 (germline): SGHVS, FQNEAQ. CDR3 nucleotide sequence: TGTGCCAGCAGCTTAGGAGGGAGAAGGATAGTTCGGACAGATACGCAGTATTTT. Its translation is CASSLGGRRIVRTDTQYF. The full variable domain, rest sourced from reference TRBV7-8 and TRBJ2-3, is GAGVSQSPRYKVAKRGQDVALRCDPISGHVSLFWYQQALGQGPEFLTYFQNEAQLDKSGLPSDRFFAERPEGSVSTLKIQRTQQEDSAVYLCASSLGGRRIVRTDTQYFGPGTRLTVL.

The chain links TRBV9 to TRBJ2-2; 10 nucleotides align to TRBD2. There are 16 residues in the CDR3. CDR1 is SGDLS and CDR2 is YYNGEE in the germline V gene. V was pared by 0 bases and J by 7 bases, with 6 bases of the junction left unmatched. CDR3 loop: CASSVVASGSSGELFF. DNA of the CDR3: TGTGCCAGCAGCGTAGTGGCTAGCGGGAGTAGCGGGGAGCTGTTTTTT.

V usage is TRBV7-9 and J usage is TRBJ2-7, with D perhaps TRBD2 (6 bases). CDR3 length: 14 residues. The germline CDR1 and CDR2 sequences are SEHNR and FQNEAQ (reference sequence). Deletions cut 3 bases from V and 7 bases from J, with 16 bases between. CDR3 DNA: TGTGCCAGCAGCTTGGTACGGGAGTCTAGGGAGCAGTACTTC. This codes for CASSLVRESREQYF. Full variable domain (remainder filled in from reference TRBV7-9 and TRBJ2-7): DTGVSQNPRHKITKRGQNVTFRCDPISEHNRLYWYRQTLGQGPEFLTYFQNEAQLEKSRLLSDRFSAERPKGSFSTLEIQRTEQGDSAMYLCASSLVRESREQYFGPGTRLTVT.

The chain is built from TRBV4-1 and TRBJ2-7; 12 bases line up with TRBD1. The CDR3 extends over 18 amino acids. The V gene end was trimmed by 4 bases and the J gene end by 1 base; junction bases not matched to a gene: 11. CDR1 is MGHRA and CDR2 is YSYEKL in the germline V gene. CDR3 sequence: CASSPRDRGLVGSYEQYF. Written as DNA, the CDR3 is TGCGCCAGCAGCCCTCGGGACAGGGGGCTAGTGGGGTCCTACGAGCAGTACTTC.